This T cell receptor (beta chain) stems from a study of T cell repertoires in cytomegalovirus infection. Study information: Public TCR beta signatures indicated both CMV infection and matching HLA type.

This CDR3 region has 17 residues. Germline-derived CDR1 and CDR2 are SGHVS and FNYEAQ. Regarding this clonotype: Antigen specificity is unknown. The junction shows a germline mismatch at one end, possibly a read error.

TCRdb re-derived calls from the reads in MiXCR, one entry per CDR3 protein. The table includes some 800,000 distinct CDR3 sequences, approximately 32% detected once. The sequence was collected from a human donor in good health (CMV status not recorded). Some clones in this sample may be carry-over from other donors' samples. The V and J genes are TRBV7-6 and TRBJ1-3; unclear D gene. Material: cultured CD8+ T cells from PBMCs, obtained from culture after CMV antigen stimulation. CDR3 amino acids: CASSPHPPGDSGNTIYF. The CDR3 DNA reads TGTGCTAGCAGCCCTCACCCCCCCGGCGACTCTGGAAACACCATATATTTT.